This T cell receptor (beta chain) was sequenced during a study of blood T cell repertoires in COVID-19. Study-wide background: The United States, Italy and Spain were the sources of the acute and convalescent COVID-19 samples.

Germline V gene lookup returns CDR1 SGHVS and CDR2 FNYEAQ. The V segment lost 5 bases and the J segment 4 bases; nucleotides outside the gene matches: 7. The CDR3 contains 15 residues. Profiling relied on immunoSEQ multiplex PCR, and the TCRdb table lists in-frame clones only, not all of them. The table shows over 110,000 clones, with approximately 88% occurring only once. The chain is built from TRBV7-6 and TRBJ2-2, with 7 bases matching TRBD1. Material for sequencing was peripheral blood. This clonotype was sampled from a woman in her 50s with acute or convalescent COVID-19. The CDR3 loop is CASSTGAASTGELFF. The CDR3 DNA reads TGTGCCAGCAGCACAGGGGCAGCATCCACCGGGGAGCTGTTTTTT. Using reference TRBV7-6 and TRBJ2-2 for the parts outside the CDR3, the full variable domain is GAGVSQSPRYKVTKRGQDVALRCDPISGHVSLYWYRQALGQGPEFLTYFNYEAQQDKSGLPNDRFSAERPEGSISTLTIQRTEQRDSAMYRCASSTGAASTGELFFGEGSRLTVL.